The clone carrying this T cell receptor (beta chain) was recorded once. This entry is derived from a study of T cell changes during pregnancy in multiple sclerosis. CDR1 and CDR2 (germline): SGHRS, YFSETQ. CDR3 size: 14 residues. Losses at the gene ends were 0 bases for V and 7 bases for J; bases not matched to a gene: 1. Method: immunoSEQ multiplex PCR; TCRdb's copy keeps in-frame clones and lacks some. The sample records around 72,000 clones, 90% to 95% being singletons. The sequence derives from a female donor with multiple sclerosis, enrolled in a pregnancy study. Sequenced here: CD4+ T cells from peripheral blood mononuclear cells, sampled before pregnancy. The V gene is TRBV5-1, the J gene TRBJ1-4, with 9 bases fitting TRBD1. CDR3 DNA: TGCGCCAGCAGCTTGGACAGGGGGCGTGAAAAACTGTTTTTT. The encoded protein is CASSLDRGREKLFF.